In this sample, the clone carrying this TCR beta chain turned up a few times. Its antigen remains unknown. With 60 Vbeta and 13 Jbeta primers, the PCR was carried out. Assay: immunoSEQ multiplex PCR; the TCRdb copy retains only in-frame clones and omits some. The table has about 160,000 clones, roughly 80% seen once. The entry originates in a study of cytomegalovirus exposure and HLA in healthy donors. Across the whole study: Earlier sequencing of about 179 million T cells yielded fewer than 140 million unique TCR beta sequences. Of all 400 or so donors who were genotyped, roughly 85% belonged to the Caucasian-associated ancestry cluster. Study-wide findings and caveats: A missense DCLRE1C variant was associated with V- and J-gene trimming of TCR beta chains in a later analysis, and an independent cohort replicated the association.

CDR1 and CDR2 from the germline V gene are SQVTM and ANQGSEA. V lost 6 bases and J lost 14; bases outside the gene matches: 7. CDR3 length: 11 amino acids. The rearrangement links TRBV29-1 to TRBJ2-1; TRBD2 matches 10 bases. The specimen sequenced was PBMCs. This receptor was identified in a female donor in good health and CMV-seronegative. The CDR3 nucleotides are TGCAGCGTCACCCTAGCGGGAGCGGAGTTCTTC. This encodes CSVTLAGAEFF.